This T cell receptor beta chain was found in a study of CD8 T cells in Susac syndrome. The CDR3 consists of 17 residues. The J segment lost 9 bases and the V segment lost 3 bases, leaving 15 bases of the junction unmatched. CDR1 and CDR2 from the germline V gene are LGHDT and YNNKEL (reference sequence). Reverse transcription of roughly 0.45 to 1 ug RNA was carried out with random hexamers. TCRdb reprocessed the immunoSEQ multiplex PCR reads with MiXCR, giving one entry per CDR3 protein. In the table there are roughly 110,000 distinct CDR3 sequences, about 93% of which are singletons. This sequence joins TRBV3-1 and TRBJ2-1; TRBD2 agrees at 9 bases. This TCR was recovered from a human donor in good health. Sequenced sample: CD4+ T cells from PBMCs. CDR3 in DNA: TGTGCCAGCAGCCAGGGTTTACTAGCGGGTTCTGGGGGTGAGCAGTTCTTC. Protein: CASSQGLLAGSGGEQFF.